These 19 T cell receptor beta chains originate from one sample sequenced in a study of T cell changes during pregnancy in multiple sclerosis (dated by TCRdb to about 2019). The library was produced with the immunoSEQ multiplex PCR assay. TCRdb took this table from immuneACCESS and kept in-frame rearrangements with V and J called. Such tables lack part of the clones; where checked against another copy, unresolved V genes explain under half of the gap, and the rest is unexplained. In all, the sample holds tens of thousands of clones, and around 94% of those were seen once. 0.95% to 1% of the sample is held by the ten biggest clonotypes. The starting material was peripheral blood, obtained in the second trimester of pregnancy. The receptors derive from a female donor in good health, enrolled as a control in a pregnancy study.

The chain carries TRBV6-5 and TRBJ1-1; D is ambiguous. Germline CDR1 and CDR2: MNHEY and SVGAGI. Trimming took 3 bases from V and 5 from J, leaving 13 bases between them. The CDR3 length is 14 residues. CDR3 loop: CASSYEHGLTEAFF. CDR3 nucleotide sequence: TGTGCCAGCAGTTATGAACACGGGTTAACTGAAGCTTTCTTT.

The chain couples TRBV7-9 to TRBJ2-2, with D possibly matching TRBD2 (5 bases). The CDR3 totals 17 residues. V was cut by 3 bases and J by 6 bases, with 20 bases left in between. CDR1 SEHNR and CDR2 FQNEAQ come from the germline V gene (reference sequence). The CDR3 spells CASSFSEVSLVAGELFF. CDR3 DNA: TGTGCCAGCAGCTTTAGCGAAGTGTCACTGGTAGCCGGGGAGCTGTTTTTT.

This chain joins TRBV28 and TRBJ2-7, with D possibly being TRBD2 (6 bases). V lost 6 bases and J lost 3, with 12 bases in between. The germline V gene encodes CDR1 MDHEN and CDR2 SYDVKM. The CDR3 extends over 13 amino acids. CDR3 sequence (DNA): TGTGCCAGCAGCCGGGACTTCTTCTACGAGCAGTACTTC. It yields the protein CASSRDFFYEQYF.

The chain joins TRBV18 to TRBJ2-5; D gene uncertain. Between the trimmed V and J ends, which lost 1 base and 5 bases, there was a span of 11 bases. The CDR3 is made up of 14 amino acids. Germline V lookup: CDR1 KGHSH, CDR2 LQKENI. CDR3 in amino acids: CASSPRRLEETQYF. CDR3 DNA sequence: TGTGCCAGCTCACCACGTCGGCTAGAGGAGACCCAGTACTTC. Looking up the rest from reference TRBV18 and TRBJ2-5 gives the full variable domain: NAGVMQNPRHLVRRRGQEARLRCSPMKGHSHVYWYRQLPEEGLKFMVYLQKENIIDESGMPKERFSAEFPKEGPSILRIQQVVRGDSAAYFCASSPRRLEETQYFGPGTRLLVL.

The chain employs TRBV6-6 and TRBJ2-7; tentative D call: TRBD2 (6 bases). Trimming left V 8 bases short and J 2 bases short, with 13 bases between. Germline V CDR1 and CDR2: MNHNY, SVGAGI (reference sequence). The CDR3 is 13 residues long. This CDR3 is CASLMGGTYEQYF. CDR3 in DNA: TGTGCCAGCCTCATGGGCGGGACCTACGAGCAGTACTTC.

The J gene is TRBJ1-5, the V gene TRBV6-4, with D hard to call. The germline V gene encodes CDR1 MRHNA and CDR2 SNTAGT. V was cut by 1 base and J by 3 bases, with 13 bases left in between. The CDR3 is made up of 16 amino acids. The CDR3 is CASSDFRSKPNQPQHF. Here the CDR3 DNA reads TGTGCCAGCAGTGACTTTAGGAGTAAGCCCAATCAGCCCCAGCATTTT.

CDR3 residues: CASSLHSNYGYTF. The CDR3 bases are TGTGCCAGCAGTTTGCACTCCAACTATGGCTACACCTTC. The chain uses TRBV28 and TRBJ1-2; no reliable D call. V was shortened by 3 bases and J by 2 bases, with 7 bases between the two germline ends. The CDR3 consists of 13 residues. Germline V gives CDR1 MDHEN, CDR2 SYDVKM.

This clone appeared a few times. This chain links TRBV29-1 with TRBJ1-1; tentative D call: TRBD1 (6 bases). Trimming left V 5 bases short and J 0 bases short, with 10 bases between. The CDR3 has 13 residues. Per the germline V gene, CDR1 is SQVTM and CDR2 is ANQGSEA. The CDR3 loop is CSVHTGLNTEAFF. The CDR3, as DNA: TGCAGCGTTCACACAGGGTTGAACACTGAAGCTTTCTTT. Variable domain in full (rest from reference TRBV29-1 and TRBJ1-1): SAVISQKPSRDICQRGTSLTIQCQVDSQVTMMFWYRQQPGQSLTLIATANQGSEATYESGFVIDKFPISRPNLTFSTLTVSNMSPEDSSIYLCSVHTGLNTEAFFGQGTRLTVV.

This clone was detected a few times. The CDR3 nucleotides are TGTGCCAGCAGTCCGGACGGGGAATCCTACGAGCAGTACTTC. This codes for CASSPDGESYEQYF. V and J are TRBV28 and TRBJ2-7, with a tentative D call TRBD2 (5 bases). The CDR3 runs to 14 residues. In germline, CDR1 is MDHEN, CDR2 SYDVKM. V gave up 5 bases and J gave up 1 base, with 12 bases separating them. Supplemented by reference TRBV28 and TRBJ2-7, the full variable domain reads DVKVTQSSRYLVKRTGEKVFLECVQDMDHENMFWYRQDPGLGLRLIYFSYDVKMKEKGDIPEGYSVSREKKERFSLILESASTNQTSMYLCASSPDGESYEQYFGPGTRLTVT.

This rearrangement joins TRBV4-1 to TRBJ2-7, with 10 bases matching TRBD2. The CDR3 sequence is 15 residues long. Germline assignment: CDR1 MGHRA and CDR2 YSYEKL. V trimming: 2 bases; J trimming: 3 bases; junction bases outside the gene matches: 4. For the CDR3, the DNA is TGCGCCAGCAGCCAAAGGACTAGCGGAGACTACGAGCAGTACTTC. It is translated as CASSQRTSGDYEQYF.

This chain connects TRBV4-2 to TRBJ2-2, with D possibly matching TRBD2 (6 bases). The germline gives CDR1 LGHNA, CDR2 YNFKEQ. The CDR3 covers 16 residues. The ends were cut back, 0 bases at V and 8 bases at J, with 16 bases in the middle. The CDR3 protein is CASSQESTSTLGELFF. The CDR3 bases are TGTGCCAGCAGCCAAGAATCCACTAGCACACTGGGGGAGCTGTTTTTT.

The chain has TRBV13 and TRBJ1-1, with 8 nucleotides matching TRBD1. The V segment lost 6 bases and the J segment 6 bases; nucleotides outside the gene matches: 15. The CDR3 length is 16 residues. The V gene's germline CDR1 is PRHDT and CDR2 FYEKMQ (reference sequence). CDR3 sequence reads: CASRYNDRGEGPEAFF. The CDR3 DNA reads TGTGCCAGCAGATATAACGACAGGGGAGAAGGGCCTGAAGCTTTCTTT.

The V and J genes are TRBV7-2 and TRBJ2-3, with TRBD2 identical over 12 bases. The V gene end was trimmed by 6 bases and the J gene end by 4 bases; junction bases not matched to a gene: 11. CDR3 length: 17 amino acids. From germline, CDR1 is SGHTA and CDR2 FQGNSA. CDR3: CASSQRTSGIGSDTQYF. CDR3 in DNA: TGTGCCAGCAGTCAAAGGACTAGCGGGATAGGGTCAGATACGCAGTATTTT.

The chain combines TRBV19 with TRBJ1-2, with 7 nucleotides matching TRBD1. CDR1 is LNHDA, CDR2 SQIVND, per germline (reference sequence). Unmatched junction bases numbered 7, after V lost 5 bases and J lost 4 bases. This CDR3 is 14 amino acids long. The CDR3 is CASSAENRGYGYTF. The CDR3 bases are TGTGCCAGTAGTGCCGAGAACAGGGGCTATGGCTACACCTTC.

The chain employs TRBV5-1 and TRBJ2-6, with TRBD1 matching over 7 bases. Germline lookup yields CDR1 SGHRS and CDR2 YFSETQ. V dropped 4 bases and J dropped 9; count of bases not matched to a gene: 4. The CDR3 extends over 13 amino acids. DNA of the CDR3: TGCGCCAGCAGCCAAGGACAGGACAACGTCCTGACTTTC. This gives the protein CASSQGQDNVLTF.

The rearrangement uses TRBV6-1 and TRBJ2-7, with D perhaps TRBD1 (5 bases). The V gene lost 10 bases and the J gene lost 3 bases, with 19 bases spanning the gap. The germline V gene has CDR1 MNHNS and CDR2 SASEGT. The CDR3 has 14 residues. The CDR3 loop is CATWPRPGNYEQYF. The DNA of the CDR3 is TGTGCCACCTGGCCCCGACCAGGGAACTACGAGCAGTACTTC.

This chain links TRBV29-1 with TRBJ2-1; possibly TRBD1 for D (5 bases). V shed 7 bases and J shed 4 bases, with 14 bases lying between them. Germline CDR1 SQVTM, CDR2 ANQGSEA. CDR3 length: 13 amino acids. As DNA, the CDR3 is TGCAGCGCTGAGCCGAGACAGTACAATGAGCAGTTCTTC. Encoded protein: CSAEPRQYNEQFF.

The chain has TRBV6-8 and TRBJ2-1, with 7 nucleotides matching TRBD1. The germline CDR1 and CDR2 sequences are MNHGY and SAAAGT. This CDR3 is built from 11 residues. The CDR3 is CYGTALNEQFF. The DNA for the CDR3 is TGTTATGGGACAGCCTTGAATGAGCAGTTCTTC.

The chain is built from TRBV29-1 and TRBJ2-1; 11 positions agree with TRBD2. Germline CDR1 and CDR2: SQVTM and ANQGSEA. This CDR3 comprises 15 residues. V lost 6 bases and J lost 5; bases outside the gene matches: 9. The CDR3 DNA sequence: TGCAGCGTGCCCCGGACTAGCGGGCTTGACAATGAGCAGTTCTTC. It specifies CSVPRTSGLDNEQFF.